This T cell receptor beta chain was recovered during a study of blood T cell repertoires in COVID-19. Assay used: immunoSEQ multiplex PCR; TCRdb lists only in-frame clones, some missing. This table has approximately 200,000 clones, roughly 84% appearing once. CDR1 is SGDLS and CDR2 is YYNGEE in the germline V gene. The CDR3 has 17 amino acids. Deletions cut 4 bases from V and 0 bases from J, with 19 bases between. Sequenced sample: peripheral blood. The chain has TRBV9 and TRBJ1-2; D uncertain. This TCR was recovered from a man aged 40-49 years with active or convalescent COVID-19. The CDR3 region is CASSPLSRINPNYGYTF. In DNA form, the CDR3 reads TGTGCCAGCAGCCCCCTAAGCAGGATTAACCCTAACTATGGCTACACCTTC. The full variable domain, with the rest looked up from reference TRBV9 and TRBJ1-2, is DSGVTQTPKHLITATGQRVTLRCSPRSGDLSVYWYQQSLDQGLQFLIQYYNGEERAKGNILERFSAQQFPDLHSELNLSSLELGDSALYFCASSPLSRINPNYGYTFGSGTRLTVV.